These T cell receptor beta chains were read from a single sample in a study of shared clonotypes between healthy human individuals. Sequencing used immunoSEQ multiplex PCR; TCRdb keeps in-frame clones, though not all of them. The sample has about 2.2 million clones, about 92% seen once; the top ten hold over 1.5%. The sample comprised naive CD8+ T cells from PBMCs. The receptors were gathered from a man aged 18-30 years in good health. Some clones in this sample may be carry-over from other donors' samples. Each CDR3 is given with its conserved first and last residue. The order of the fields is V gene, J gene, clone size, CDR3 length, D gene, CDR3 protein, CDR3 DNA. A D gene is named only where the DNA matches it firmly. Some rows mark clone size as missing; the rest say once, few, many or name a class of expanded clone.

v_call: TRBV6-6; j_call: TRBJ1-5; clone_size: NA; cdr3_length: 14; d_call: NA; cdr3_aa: CASVGGGGNQPQHF; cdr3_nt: TGTGCCAGCGTGGGGGGGGGCGGCAATCAGCCCCAGCATTTT
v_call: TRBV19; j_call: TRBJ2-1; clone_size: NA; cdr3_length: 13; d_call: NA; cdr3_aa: CASSMFQYNEQFF; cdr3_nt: TGTGCCAGTAGTATGTTCCAATACAATGAGCAGTTCTTC
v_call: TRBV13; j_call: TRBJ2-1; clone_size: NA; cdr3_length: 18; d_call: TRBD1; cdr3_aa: CASSLGQGASTPYNEQFF; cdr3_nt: TGTGCCAGCAGCTTAGGACAGGGGGCTAGCACCCCCTACAATGAGCAGTTCTTC
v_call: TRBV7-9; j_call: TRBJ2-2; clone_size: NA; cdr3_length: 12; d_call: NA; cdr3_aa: CASSLGVRELFF; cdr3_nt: TGTGCCAGCAGCTTAGGAGTTCGGGAGCTGTTTTTT
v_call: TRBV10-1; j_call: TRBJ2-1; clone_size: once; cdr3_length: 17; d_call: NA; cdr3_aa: CASSESTGVLGYNEQFF; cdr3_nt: TGCGCCAGCAGTGAGTCGACGGGAGTTCTTGGCTACAATGAGCAGTTCTTC
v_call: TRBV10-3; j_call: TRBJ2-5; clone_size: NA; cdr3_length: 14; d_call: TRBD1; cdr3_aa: CAISVEGAGETQYF; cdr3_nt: TGTGCCATCAGTGTAGAGGGGGCCGGTGAGACCCAGTACTTC
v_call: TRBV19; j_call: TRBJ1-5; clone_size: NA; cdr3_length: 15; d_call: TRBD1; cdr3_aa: CASSTWDSVNQPQHF; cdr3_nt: TGTGCCAGTAGTACCTGGGACAGCGTGAATCAGCCCCAGCATTTT
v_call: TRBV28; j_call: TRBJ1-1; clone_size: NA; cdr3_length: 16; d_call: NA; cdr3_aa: CASSTDQDTSNTEAFF; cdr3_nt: TGTGCCAGCAGCACCGACCAGGACACCTCGAACACTGAAGCTTTCTTT
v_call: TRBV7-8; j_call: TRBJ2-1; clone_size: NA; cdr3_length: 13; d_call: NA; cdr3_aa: CASSFRVGNEQFF; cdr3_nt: TGTGCCAGCAGCTTCAGGGTAGGCAATGAGCAGTTCTTC
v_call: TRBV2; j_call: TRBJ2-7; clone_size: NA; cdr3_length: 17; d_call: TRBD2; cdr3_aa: CAMQGLAGGAGLGEQYF; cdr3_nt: TGTGCCATGCAGGGACTAGCGGGGGGGGCAGGACTAGGCGAGCAGTACTTC
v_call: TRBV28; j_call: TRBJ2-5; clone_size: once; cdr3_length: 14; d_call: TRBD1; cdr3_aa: CASSNRGIGETQYF; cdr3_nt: TGTGCCAGCAGCAACAGGGGAATCGGAGAGACCCAGTACTTC
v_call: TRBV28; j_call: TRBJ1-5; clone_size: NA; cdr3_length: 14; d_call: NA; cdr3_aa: CASSPPGSNQPQHF; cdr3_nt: TGTGCCAGCAGTCCCCCCGGTAGCAATCAGCCCCAGCATTTT
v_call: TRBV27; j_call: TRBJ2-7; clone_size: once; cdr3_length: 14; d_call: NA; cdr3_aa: CASRPPGLGYEQYF; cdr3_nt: TGTGCCAGCAGGCCCCCGGGACTGGGGTACGAGCAGTACTTC
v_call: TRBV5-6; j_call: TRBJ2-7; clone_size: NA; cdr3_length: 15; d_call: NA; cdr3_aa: CASSLVSKSSYEQYF; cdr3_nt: TGTGCCAGCAGCTTGGTTTCCAAGAGCTCCTACGAGCAGTACTTC
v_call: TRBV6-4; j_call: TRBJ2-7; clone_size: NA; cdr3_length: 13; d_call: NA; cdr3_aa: CASSDPRRDAQYF; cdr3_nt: TGTGCCAGCAGTGACCCCCGAAGGGACGCGCAGTACTTC
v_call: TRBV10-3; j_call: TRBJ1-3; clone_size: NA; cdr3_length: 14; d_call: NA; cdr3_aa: CAIREIFPGNTIYF; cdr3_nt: TGTGCCATCAGGGAAATATTCCCTGGAAACACCATATATTTT
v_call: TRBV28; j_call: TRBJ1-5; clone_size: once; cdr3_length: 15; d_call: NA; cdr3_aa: CASSLGPVLNQPQHF; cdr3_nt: TGTGCCAGCAGTTTAGGCCCGGTTCTCAATCAGCCCCAGCATTTT
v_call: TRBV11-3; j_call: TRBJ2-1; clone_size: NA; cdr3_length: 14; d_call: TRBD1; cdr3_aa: CASSLTGRDNEQFF; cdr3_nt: TGTGCCAGCAGCTTGACAGGGCGGGACAATGAGCAGTTCTTC
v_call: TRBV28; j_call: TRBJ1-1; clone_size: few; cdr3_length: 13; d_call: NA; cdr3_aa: CASRPRRFTEAFF; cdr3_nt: TGTGCCAGCAGACCCCGGAGGTTCACTGAAGCTTTCTTT
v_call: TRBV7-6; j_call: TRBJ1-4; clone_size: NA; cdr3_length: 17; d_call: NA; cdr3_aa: CASSSPRGPGYNEKLFF; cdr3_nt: TGTGCCAGCAGCTCTCCTCGGGGGCCAGGGTATAATGAAAAACTGTTTTTT
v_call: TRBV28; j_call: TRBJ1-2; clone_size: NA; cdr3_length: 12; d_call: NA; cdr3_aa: CASSLFNYGYTF; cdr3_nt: TGTGCCAGCAGTTTATTTAACTATGGCTACACCTTC
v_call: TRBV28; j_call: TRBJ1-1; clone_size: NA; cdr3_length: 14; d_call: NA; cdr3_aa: CASSEGLSNTEAFF; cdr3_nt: TGTGCCAGCAGTGAAGGACTGTCGAACACTGAAGCTTTCTTT
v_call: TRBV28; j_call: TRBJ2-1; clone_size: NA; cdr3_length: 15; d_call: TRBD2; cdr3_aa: CASTRGGSPYNEQFF; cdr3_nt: TGTGCCAGCACCCGTGGCGGGAGCCCCTACAATGAGCAGTTCTTC
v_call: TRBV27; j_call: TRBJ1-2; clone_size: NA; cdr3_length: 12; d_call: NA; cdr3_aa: CASSPDSYGYTF; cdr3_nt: TGTGCCAGCAGTCCGGACAGCTATGGCTACACCTTC
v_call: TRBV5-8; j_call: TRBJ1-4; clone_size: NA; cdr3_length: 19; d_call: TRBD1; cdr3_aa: CASSDRVGVNHDANEKLFF; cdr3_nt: TGTGCCAGCAGCGACAGGGTCGGGGTGAATCACGACGCTAATGAAAAACTGTTTTTT
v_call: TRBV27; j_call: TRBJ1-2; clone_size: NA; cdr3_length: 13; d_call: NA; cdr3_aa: CASSETGSRGYTF; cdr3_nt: TGTGCCAGCAGTGAAACAGGGTCGCGGGGCTACACCTTC